A selection of T cell receptor beta chains follows, all from one sample in a study of shared clonotypes between healthy human individuals. The data were produced by immunoSEQ multiplex PCR, yet TCRdb's version contains in-frame clones alone and is incomplete. The sample contains about 1.1 million clones, approximately 80% of which appear only once. Sequenced input: memory CD4+ T cells from PBMCs. The receptors were sampled from a man aged 18 to 29 in good health. Some clones in this sample may be carry-over from other donors' samples. The conserved cysteine and the conserved F or W are not part of the CDR3 here. Size values are once, few and many counts, or a class for expanded clones, and some rows have none.

clone_size	v_call	j_call	cdr3_aa
.	TRBV27	TRBJ2-7	ASSLTWQAPYEQY
few	TRBV28	TRBJ2-7	ASSLQGATYEQY
many	TRBV7-2	TRBJ2-7	ASSARQGFSYEQY
.	TRBV11-2	TRBJ2-5	ASSSTPSGTQY
.	TRBV4-2	TRBJ2-5	ASSRAGEGEQETQY
.	TRBV4-1	TRBJ2-5	ASSQDGAAETQY
.	TRBV2	TRBJ2-7	ASTVGRGSYEQY
.	TRBV28	TRBJ1-5	ASSLWGASNQPQH
.	TRBV4-1	TRBJ1-5	ASSQDGGIGNQPQH
.	TRBV29-1	TRBJ2-7	SVGDNSYEQY
.	TRBV28	TRBJ1-2	ASSLASTQYGYT
few	TRBV7-9	TRBJ1-5	ASSLGTTQPQH
.	TRBV2	TRBJ1-6	ASSIRADNSPLH
.	TRBV5-1	TRBJ1-2	ASSRTGFEDGYT
.	TRBV6-6	TRBJ1-4	ASRPRADFNEKLF
.	TRBV9	TRBJ2-1	ASSVDFRVSYNEQF
.	TRBV9	TRBJ2-1	ASSGLRDTLNNEQF
.	TRBV5-1	TRBJ2-3	ASSLLQPPTDTQY
.	TRBV6-1	TRBJ2-7	ASSSRDREGYEQY
.	TRBV27	TRBJ2-7	ASSLKLAGYEQY
many	TRBV2	TRBJ1-5	ASSDPPYHNQPQH
.	TRBV11-3	TRBJ2-1	ASSPRLALTYNEQF
.	TRBV4-2	TRBJ2-1	ASSQIRLGYNEQF
.	TRBV6-6	TRBJ2-5	ASSYSTLSGETQY
.	TRBV27	TRBJ2-7	ASRGGILRTSSEQY
.	TRBV11-3	TRBJ2-1	ASSLGVGGSNEQF
.	TRBV7-2	TRBJ2-3	ASSMGGTDTQY
once	TRBV7-2	TRBJ2-7	ASSSGTGSSYEQY
.	TRBV6-1	TRBJ2-7	ASSEGGGQGIYEQY
once	TRBV28	TRBJ2-6	ATNHGTGRANVLT
few	TRBV20-1	TRBJ1-1	SARRNTEAF
.	TRBV18	TRBJ2-3	ASSPLAGGPQDTQY
few	TRBV19	TRBJ1-5	ASSTRALGNQPQH
.	TRBV5-1	TRBJ2-3	ASSFSSGDTDTQY
.	TRBV7-3	TRBJ2-1	ASSPLGGFSYNEQF
.	TRBV5-4	TRBJ2-7	ASSQDWTGIYEQY
.	TRBV10-1	TRBJ2-5	ASSESGETQY
.	TRBV30	TRBJ1-4	AWSAAGYEKLF
.	TRBV5-5	TRBJ2-6	ASSTAPGLGSGANVLT
few	TRBV30	TRBJ1-5	AWSVGGNSNQPQH
.	TRBV18	TRBJ2-2	ASSGSLTGELF
.	TRBV7-2	TRBJ2-7	ASSLGSSGILYYEQY
.	TRBV6-1	TRBJ2-1	ASRRGPSYNEQF
.	TRBV20-1	TRBJ2-3	SAPRGSTQY
once	TRBV7-9	TRBJ2-6	ASSSTQVTSGANVLT
.	TRBV7-9	TRBJ1-2	ASSLGTGSHGYT
.	TRBV28	TRBJ2-1	ASSPGGGGHNNEQF
.	TRBV7-9	TRBJ2-2	ASSATGANTGELF
many	TRBV29-1	TRBJ1-6	SVGGGDDSPLH
.	TRBV5-1	TRBJ2-1	ASSPRTSGRTKTAYNEQF
.	TRBV2	TRBJ2-3	ASSLRTSGRGTDTQY
many	TRBV28	TRBJ2-4	ASSFGQGGSIQY
.	TRBV7-9	TRBJ2-7	ASSLPGPYEQY
.	TRBV7-9	TRBJ1-1	ASSPRQGLNTEAF
few	TRBV4-1	TRBJ2-6	ASSQEPPGTGANVLT